The 28 T cell receptor beta chains in this list originate from one sample, sequenced in a study of blood T cell repertoires in COVID-19. Sequencing used immunoSEQ multiplex PCR; TCRdb keeps in-frame clones, though not all of them. Among 150,000 to 200,000 clones listed, about 83% were seen once. The sequencing input was peripheral blood. Receptor source: a man aged 60 to 69 with acute or convalescent COVID-19.

The rearrangement links TRBV4-3 to TRBJ1-2; 7 bases match TRBD1. CDR1 is LGHNA and CDR2 is YSLEER in the germline V gene. This CDR3 has 17 residues. J gave up 0 bases and V 5 bases, and 12 bases lay outside the gene matches. CDR3 DNA sequence: TGCGCCAGCAGCACACGCCAGGGGGGCCTAGCTAACTATGGCTACACCTTC. This translates into CASSTRQGGLANYGYTF.

The chain couples TRBV4-1 to TRBJ2-1; the D gene is possibly TRBD2 (5 bases). With 0 bases removed from V and 2 bases from J, the gap between germline ends came to 11 bases. The CDR3 runs 16 residues. Germline loops: CDR1 MGHRA, CDR2 YSYEKL. As DNA, the CDR3 is TGCGCCAGCAGCCAAGATGAGGGTAGGACCTACAATGAGCAGTTCTTC. Residues: CASSQDEGRTYNEQFF.

The chain recombines TRBV11-3 with TRBJ1-1; a possible D gene is TRBD1 (5 bases). Germline V gives CDR1 SGHNT, CDR2 YENEEA. The length of the CDR3 is 13 residues. Deletions cut 0 bases from V and 13 bases from J, with 15 bases between. CDR3 sequence: CASSLDSQGSVFF. CDR3 DNA sequence: TGTGCCAGCAGCTTAGATAGCCAGGGATCAGTTTTCTTT. The variable domain in full, completed from reference TRBV11-3 and TRBJ1-1, reads EAGVVQSPRYKIIEKKQPVAFWCNPISGHNTLYWYLQNLGQGPELLIRYENEEAVDDSQLPKDRFSAERLKGVDSTLKIQPAELGDSAVYLCASSLDSQGSVFFGQGTRLTVV.

The chain uses TRBV30 and TRBJ2-7, with TRBD2 matching 8 bases. The V and J ends lost 1 base and 0 bases, in that order; junction bases with no gene match: 5. Germline loops: CDR1 GTSNPN, CDR2 SVGIG (reference sequence). The CDR3 length is 15 residues. The CDR3: CAWSGGGGHSYEQYF. CDR3 coding DNA: TGTGCCTGGAGTGGGGGCGGGGGGCACTCCTACGAGCAGTACTTC.

V usage is TRBV18 and J usage is TRBJ1-5, with D unclear. Germline lookup yields CDR1 KGHSH and CDR2 LQKENI. The V and J ends lost 3 bases and 5 bases respectively, with 11 bases between them. The CDR3 loop spans 14 amino acids. The CDR3 DNA reads TGTGCCAGCTCACCGAACAATCAAGATCAGCCCCAGCATTTT. It encodes CASSPNNQDQPQHF.

CDR3 sequence reads: CATSLVVHEQYF. CDR3 in DNA: TGTGCCACCAGTCTCGTAGTGCACGAGCAGTACTTC. The chain carries TRBV24-1 and TRBJ2-7, with D hard to call. CDR1 and CDR2 (germline): KGHDR, SFDVKD. This CDR3 region has 12 residues. Trimming left V 6 bases short and J 5 bases short, with 10 bases between.

Written as DNA, the CDR3 is TGTGCCAGTAGCAATGTAGGGAGAAGTGACAATGAGCAGTTCTTC. As protein: CASSNVGRSDNEQFF. The chain joins TRBV19 to TRBJ2-1, with D perhaps matching TRBD2 (5 bases). This CDR3 spans 15 amino acids. Per germline, CDR1 LNHDA and CDR2 SQIVND (reference sequence). The V gene lost 6 bases and the J gene lost 5 bases, with 17 bases spanning the gap.

The V gene is TRBV5-5, the J gene TRBJ1-5; the D gene is possibly TRBD1 (5 bases). With 1 base removed from V and 2 bases from J, the gap between germline ends came to 10 bases. CDR3 length: 15 residues. Germline assignment: CDR1 SGHKS and CDR2 YYEKEE (reference sequence). DNA for the CDR3: TGTGCCAGCAGCTTGCAGGGATTAGGCAATCAGCCCCAGCATTTT. Amino acid sequence: CASSLQGLGNQPQHF. Full variable domain (outside the CDR3, taken from reference TRBV5-5 and TRBJ1-5): DAGVTQSPTHLIKTRGQQVTLRCSPISGHKSVSWYQQVLGQGPQFIFQYYEKEERGRGNFPDRFSARQFPNYSSELNVNALLLGDSALYLCASSLQGLGNQPQHFGDGTRLSIL.

The V call is TRBV4-1, the J call TRBJ2-7, with D perhaps TRBD1 (6 bases). This CDR3 is built from 13 residues. Germline lookup yields CDR1 MGHRA and CDR2 YSYEKL. Trimming stripped 3 bases from V and 4 bases from J, with 10 bases between. CDR3: CASSHTQGYEQYF. DNA for the CDR3: TGCGCCAGCAGCCATACCCAGGGGTACGAGCAGTACTTC.

The rearrangement joins TRBV18 to TRBJ2-4, with TRBD1 matching 8 bases. The ends lost 0 bases at V and 1 base at J; junction bases unmatched: 8. The CDR3 length is 18 residues. Germline CDR1 and CDR2: KGHSH and LQKENI. The CDR3 protein is CASSPPRTGHGAKNIQYF. For the CDR3, the DNA is TGTGCCAGCTCACCACCGCGGACAGGGCATGGGGCCAAAAACATTCAGTACTTC.

The chain employs TRBV6-5 and TRBJ2-1; TRBD2 matches 8 bases. V lost 7 bases, J lost 9 bases, and 14 bases stayed unmatched. The germline V gene has CDR1 MNHEY and CDR2 SVGAGI. The CDR3 extends over 15 amino acids. For the CDR3, the DNA is TGTGCCAGCACCACAACTCCGGGGGGGCCAGGTGAGCAGTTCTTC. Amino acids: CASTTTPGGPGEQFF.

The CDR3 loop is CASSPGGGGELFF. The CDR3 nucleotides read TGTGCCAGCAGCCCCGGGGGGGGCGGGGAGCTGTTTTTT. This chain links TRBV7-7 with TRBJ2-2; 8 bases align to TRBD2. The CDR3 extends over 13 amino acids. Germline values: CDR1 SSHAT, CDR2 FNYEAQ (reference sequence). V lost 5 bases to trimming and J lost 7 bases; unmatched junction nucleotides: 3.

The chain uses TRBV18 and TRBJ2-5; 7 bases match TRBD1. This CDR3 region has 13 residues. Per the germline V gene, CDR1 is KGHSH and CDR2 is LQKENI. J was trimmed by 7 bases and V by 2 bases; bases with no gene match: 4. CDR3 sequence (DNA): TGTGCCAGCTCACCAGACAGGACAGGGACCCAGTACTTC. Translating it yields CASSPDRTGTQYF.

The chain joins TRBV9 to TRBJ2-2, with 11 bases aligning to TRBD1. The CDR3 is made up of 15 amino acids. From germline, CDR1 is SGDLS and CDR2 YYNGEE. The V gene end was trimmed by 2 bases and the J gene end by 5 bases; junction bases not matched to a gene: 2. The CDR3 sequence is CASSVGTGGTGELFF. CDR3 nucleotide sequence: TGTGCCAGCAGCGTGGGGACAGGGGGTACCGGGGAGCTGTTTTTT.

This clone has more than one count but fewer than ten. The chain has TRBV9 and TRBJ2-1, with 7 positions matching TRBD2. After removal of 4 bases from V and 6 bases from J, the junction contained 13 bases not matched to a gene. CDR1 is SGDLS, CDR2 YYNGEE, per germline. The CDR3 totals 16 residues. CDR3 in amino acids: CASSPHVGGLVNEQFF. In DNA form, the CDR3 reads TGTGCCAGCAGCCCCCACGTGGGGGGGTTGGTCAATGAGCAGTTCTTC.

This clone was seen only once. CDR3 region: CASSLGRTGVTYEQYF. CDR3 sequence (DNA): TGTGCCAGCAGCTTGGGCAGGACAGGGGTGACCTACGAGCAGTACTTC. The chain links TRBV5-4 to TRBJ2-7; 9 nucleotides align to TRBD1. The J segment lost 2 bases and the V segment lost 0 bases, leaving 6 bases of the junction unmatched. Germline V gives CDR1 SGHNT, CDR2 YYREEE (reference sequence). The CDR3 runs to 16 residues.

V usage is TRBV11-2 and J usage is TRBJ2-5, with D perhaps TRBD2 (7 bases). This CDR3 is 17 amino acids long. The germline V gene has CDR1 SGHAT and CDR2 FQNNGV. V shed 5 bases and J shed 3 bases, with 22 bases lying between them. The CDR3 region has the DNA TGTGCCAGCAGCACCCCCCGAGGGGGGGCGAGGAAAGAGACCCAGTACTTC. Translating gives CASSTPRGGARKETQYF.

The V call is TRBV30, the J call TRBJ2-7; 8 nucleotides match TRBD2. The CDR3 is 14 residues long. Germline trimming cut 2 bases from V and 3 bases from J; bases unmatched to any gene: 6. The V gene's germline CDR1 is GTSNPN and CDR2 SVGIG (reference sequence). As DNA, the CDR3 is TGTGCCTGGAGTAGTAGCGGGGCCCGCTACGAGCAGTACTTC. Its protein product is CAWSSSGARYEQYF.

V gene TRBV18 combines with J gene TRBJ2-2, with TRBD1 matching 7 bases. In germline, CDR1 is KGHSH, CDR2 LQKENI. The ends lost 3 bases at V and 2 bases at J; junction bases unmatched: 3. CDR3 size: 15 residues. The CDR3, as DNA: TGTGCCAGCTCACCGGACAGGCCAAACACCGGGGAGCTGTTTTTT. Protein product: CASSPDRPNTGELFF.

The chain combines TRBV7-2 with TRBJ1-2; D not certain. V was trimmed by 5 bases and J by 5 bases, leaving 15 bases between them. The germline gives CDR1 SGHTA, CDR2 FQGNSA. This CDR3 spans 14 amino acids. The CDR3: CASSPRGGPYGYTF. The CDR3 nucleotides are TGTGCCAGCAGCCCCCGGGGAGGGCCTTATGGCTACACCTTC.

This clone was detected once. The chain recombines TRBV5-4 with TRBJ2-5; 7 bases line up with TRBD2. J gave up 12 bases and V 0 bases, and 8 bases lay outside the gene matches. Germline V gene lookup returns CDR1 SGHNT and CDR2 YYREEE (reference sequence). CDR3 length: 13 residues. CDR3 in DNA: TGTGCCAGCAGCTTGGAATTGGGGGGGGTTAAGTACTTC. It translates to CASSLELGGVKYF.

The genes are TRBV5-4 and TRBJ2-7, with 7 bases fitting TRBD2. The CDR3 sequence is 14 residues long. The germline V gene has CDR1 SGHNT and CDR2 YYREEE (reference sequence). The V gene end was trimmed by 4 bases and the J gene end by 4 bases; junction bases not matched to a gene: 8. The CDR3 sequence is CASSPGEGRYEQYF. CDR3 sequence (DNA): TGTGCCAGCAGCCCCGGGGAGGGGAGGTACGAGCAGTACTTC.

This clone was recorded a few times. The V gene is TRBV5-1, the J gene TRBJ2-7; D possibly corresponds to TRBD2 (7 bases). V lost 0 bases to trimming and J lost 1 base, with 11 bases between them. The CDR3 spans 15 residues. CDR1 is SGHRS and CDR2 is YFSETQ in the germline V gene. The DNA for the CDR3 is TGCGCCAGCAGCTTGGCCGGGGGGCAATCCTACGAGCAGTACTTC. It encodes CASSLAGGQSYEQYF.

The J gene is TRBJ1-6, the V gene TRBV6-1; 9 bases agree with TRBD1. Germline CDR1 is MNHNS and CDR2 is SASEGT. Germline trimming cut 3 bases from V and 9 bases from J; bases unmatched to any gene: 9. The CDR3 contains 16 residues. The CDR3 loop is CASSDLGTGISSPLHF. DNA for the CDR3: TGTGCCAGCAGTGACCTAGGGACAGGGATAAGTTCACCCCTCCACTTT.

This clone has more than one count but fewer than ten. This chain joins TRBV2 and TRBJ1-6; no clear D. The CDR3 sequence is 14 residues long. Germline values: CDR1 SNHLY, CDR2 FYNNEI. The V end was cut by 4 bases, the J end by 8 bases, with 12 bases between. The CDR3 loop reads CASSVRPGDSPLHF. CDR3 DNA sequence: TGTGCCAGCAGTGTCAGACCCGGGGATTCACCCCTCCACTTT.

J is TRBJ2-5 and V is TRBV10-1; possible D gene TRBD1, 5 bases. V shed 5 bases and J shed 1 base, with 8 bases lying between them. The CDR3 extends over 13 amino acids. Germline lookup yields CDR1 WNHNN and CDR2 SYGVQD (reference sequence). The CDR3 coding sequence is TGCGCCAGCAGTAAGGACATCCAAGAGACCCAGTACTTC. Its translation: CASSKDIQETQYF.

This clone was picked up a small number of times. The V call is TRBV6-5, the J call TRBJ2-1, with TRBD2 matching over 13 bases. The CDR3 contains 14 residues. Germline V lookup: CDR1 MNHEY, CDR2 SVGAGI. V shed 8 bases, J shed 5 bases, and the junction held 3 bases outside the gene matches. CDR3 sequence: CASWGLAGNNEQFF. DNA for the CDR3: TGTGCCAGCTGGGGACTAGCGGGGAACAATGAGCAGTTCTTC.

The V and J genes are TRBV2 and TRBJ2-2; 11 bases are shared with TRBD2. In germline, CDR1 is SNHLY, CDR2 FYNNEI. The CDR3 is 13 residues long. V gave up 10 bases and J gave up 7 bases; unmatched junction bases: 5. CDR3 sequence: CATTSGEVGELFF. In DNA form, the CDR3 reads TGTGCCACGACTAGCGGGGAGGTCGGGGAGCTGTTTTTT.